This T cell receptor (beta chain) was sequenced in a study of cytomegalovirus exposure and HLA in healthy donors. General study points: Prior analysis indicated that the majority of TCR beta V segments exhibited productivity approximately 87% or approximately 30% of the time.

On this clone itself: Its specificity is unknown. Other DNA sequences in this specimen translate into the identical CDR3.

The CDR3 runs 15 residues. Germline values: CDR1 SGHTA, CDR2 FQGTGA. V dropped 0 bases and J dropped 1 base, with 9 bases sitting between them. When sampled, the donors appeared nominally healthy, though they likely had unrecorded immune exposures. 13 Jbeta primers and 60 Vbeta primers were used for the PCR. The method was immunoSEQ multiplex PCR; TCRdb's version includes in-frame clones alone and lacks a portion of them. The table records some 250,000 clones, about 81% of them present only once. The rearrangement uses TRBV7-3 and TRBJ2-5, with D maybe TRBD2 (6 bases). Sample: PBMCs. The sequence came from a woman aged 60-75 years in good health and CMV-seropositive. CDR3 nucleotide sequence: TGTGCCAGCAGCTTAACTGGGGGGACCCAAGAGACCCAGTACTTC. The encoded protein is CASSLTGGTQETQYF. Using reference TRBV7-3 and TRBJ2-5 for the parts outside the CDR3, the full variable domain is GAGVSQTPSNKVTEKGKYVELRCDPISGHTALYWYRQSLGQGPEFLIYFQGTGAADDSGLPNDRFFAVRPEGSVSTLKIQRTERGDSAVYLCASSLTGGTQETQYFGPGTRLLVL.